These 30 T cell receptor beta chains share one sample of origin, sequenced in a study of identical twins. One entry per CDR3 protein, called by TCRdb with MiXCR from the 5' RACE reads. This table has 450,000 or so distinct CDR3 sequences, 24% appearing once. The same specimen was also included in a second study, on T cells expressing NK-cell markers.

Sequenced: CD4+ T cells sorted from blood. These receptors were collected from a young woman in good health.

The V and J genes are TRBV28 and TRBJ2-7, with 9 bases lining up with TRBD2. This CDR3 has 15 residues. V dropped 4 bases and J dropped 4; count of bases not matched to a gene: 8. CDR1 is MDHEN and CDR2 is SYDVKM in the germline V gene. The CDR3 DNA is TGTGCCAGCAGTTCGCCGGGACTAGCCCGGTACGAGCAGTACTTC. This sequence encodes CASSSPGLARYEQYF.

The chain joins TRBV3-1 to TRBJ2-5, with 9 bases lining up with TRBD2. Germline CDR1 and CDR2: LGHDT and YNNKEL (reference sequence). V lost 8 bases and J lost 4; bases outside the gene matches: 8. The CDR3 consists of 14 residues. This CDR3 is CASEILGLAETQYF. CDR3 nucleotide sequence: TGTGCCAGCGAGATTTTGGGACTAGCAGAGACCCAGTACTTC.

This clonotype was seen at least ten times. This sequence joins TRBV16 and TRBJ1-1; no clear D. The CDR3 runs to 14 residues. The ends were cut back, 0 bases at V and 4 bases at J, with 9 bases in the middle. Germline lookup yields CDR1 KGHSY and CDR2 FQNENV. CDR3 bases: TGTGCCAGCAGCCAATCGGGTCATGGCACTGAAGCTTTCTTT. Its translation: CASSQSGHGTEAFF.

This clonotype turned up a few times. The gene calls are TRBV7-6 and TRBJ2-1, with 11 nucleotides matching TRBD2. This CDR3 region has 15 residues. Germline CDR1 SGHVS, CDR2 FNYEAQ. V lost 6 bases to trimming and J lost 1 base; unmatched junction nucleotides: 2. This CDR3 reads CASRASGGSYNEQFF. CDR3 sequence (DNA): TGTGCCAGCAGGGCTAGCGGGGGGTCCTACAATGAGCAGTTCTTC. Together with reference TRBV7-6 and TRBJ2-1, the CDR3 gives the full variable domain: GAGVSQSPRYKVTKRGQDVALRCDPISGHVSLYWYRQALGQGPEFLTYFNYEAQQDKSGLPNDRFSAERPEGSISTLTIQRTEQRDSAMYRCASRASGGSYNEQFFGPGTRLTVL.

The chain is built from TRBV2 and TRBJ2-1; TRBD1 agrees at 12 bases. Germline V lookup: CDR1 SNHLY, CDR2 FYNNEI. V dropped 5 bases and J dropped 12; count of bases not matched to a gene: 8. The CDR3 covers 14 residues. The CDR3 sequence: CASSPGQGAVRQFF. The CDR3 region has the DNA TGTGCCAGCAGTCCGGGACAGGGGGCAGTGAGGCAGTTCTTC.

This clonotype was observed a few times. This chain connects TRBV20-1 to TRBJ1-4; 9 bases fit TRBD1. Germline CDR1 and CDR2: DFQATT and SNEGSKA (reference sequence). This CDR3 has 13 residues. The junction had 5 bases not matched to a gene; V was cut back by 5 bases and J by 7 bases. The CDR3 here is CSAWDRVGEKLFF. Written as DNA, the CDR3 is TGCAGTGCTTGGGACAGGGTGGGTGAAAAACTGTTTTTT.

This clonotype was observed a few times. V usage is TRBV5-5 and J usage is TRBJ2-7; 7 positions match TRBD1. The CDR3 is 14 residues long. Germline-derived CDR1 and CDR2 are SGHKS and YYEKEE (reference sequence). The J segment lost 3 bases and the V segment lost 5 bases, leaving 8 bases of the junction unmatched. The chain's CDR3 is CASREATGDYEQYF. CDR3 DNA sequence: TGTGCCAGCAGAGAGGCCACAGGGGACTACGAGCAGTACTTC.

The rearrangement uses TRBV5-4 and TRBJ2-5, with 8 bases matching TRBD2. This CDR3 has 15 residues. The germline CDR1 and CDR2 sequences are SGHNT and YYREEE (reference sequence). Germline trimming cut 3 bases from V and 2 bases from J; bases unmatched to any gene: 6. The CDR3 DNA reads TGTGCCAGCAGCTGGGTGGCGGGAGGACAAGAGACCCAGTACTTC. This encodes CASSWVAGGQETQYF.

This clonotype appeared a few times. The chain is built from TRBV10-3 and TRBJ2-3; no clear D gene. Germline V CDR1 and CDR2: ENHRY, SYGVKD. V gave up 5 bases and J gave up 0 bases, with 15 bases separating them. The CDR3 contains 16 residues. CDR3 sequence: CAISQYGVGSTDTQYF. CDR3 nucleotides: TGTGCCATCAGTCAATATGGGGTTGGTAGCACAGATACGCAGTATTTT.

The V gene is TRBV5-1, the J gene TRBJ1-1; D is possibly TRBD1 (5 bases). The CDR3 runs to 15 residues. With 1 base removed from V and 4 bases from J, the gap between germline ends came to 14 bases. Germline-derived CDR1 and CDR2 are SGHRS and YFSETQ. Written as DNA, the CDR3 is TGCGCCAGCAGCTTGACGTGGGGGGGTGGCACTGAAGCTTTCTTT. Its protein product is CASSLTWGGGTEAFF. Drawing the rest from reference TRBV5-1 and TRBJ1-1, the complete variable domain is KAGVTQTPRYLIKTRGQQVTLSCSPISGHRSVSWYQQTPGQGLQFLFEYFSETQRNKGNFPGRFSGRQFSNSRSEMNVSTLELGDSALYLCASSLTWGGGTEAFFGQGTRLTVV.

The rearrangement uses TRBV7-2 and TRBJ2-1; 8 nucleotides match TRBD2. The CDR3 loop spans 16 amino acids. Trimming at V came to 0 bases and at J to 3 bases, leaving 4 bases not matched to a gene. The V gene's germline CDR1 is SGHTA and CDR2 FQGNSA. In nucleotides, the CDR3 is TGTGCCAGCAGCTTAGCCAGGACTAGCTTCTACAATGAGCAGTTCTTC. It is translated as CASSLARTSFYNEQFF.

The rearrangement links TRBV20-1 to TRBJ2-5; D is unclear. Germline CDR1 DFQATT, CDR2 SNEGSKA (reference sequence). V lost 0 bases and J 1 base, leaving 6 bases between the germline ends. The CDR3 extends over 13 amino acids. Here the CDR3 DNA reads TGCAGTGCTAGAGAGGTCCTCCAAGAGACCCAGTACTTC. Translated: CSAREVLQETQYF.

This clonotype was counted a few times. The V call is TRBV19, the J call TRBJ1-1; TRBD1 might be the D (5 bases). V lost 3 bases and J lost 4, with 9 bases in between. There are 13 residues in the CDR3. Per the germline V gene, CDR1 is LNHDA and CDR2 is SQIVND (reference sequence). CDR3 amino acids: CASSMGGATEAFF. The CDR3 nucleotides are TGTGCCAGTAGTATGGGAGGGGCCACTGAAGCTTTCTTT.

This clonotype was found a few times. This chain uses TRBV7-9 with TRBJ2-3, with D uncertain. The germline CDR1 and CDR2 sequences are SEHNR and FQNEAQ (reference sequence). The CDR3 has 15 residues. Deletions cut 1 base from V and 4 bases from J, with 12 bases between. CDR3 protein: CASSLGHTTPDTQYF. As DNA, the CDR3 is TGTGCCAGCAGCTTAGGCCACACCACCCCAGATACGCAGTATTTT.

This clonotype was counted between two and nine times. The CDR3 DNA reads as TGTGCCATCAGTGAGTTGCGGGGCGCGGGGAATGAGCAGTTCTTC. This encodes CAISELRGAGNEQFF. The rearrangement links TRBV10-3 to TRBJ2-1; D may be TRBD2 (6 bases). Germline CDR1 reads ENHRY; CDR2 reads SYGVKD. Trimming cost V 1 base and J 7 bases, with 14 bases left between them. The CDR3 loop spans 15 amino acids.

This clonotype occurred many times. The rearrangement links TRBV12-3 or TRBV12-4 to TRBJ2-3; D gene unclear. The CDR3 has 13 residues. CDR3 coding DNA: TGTGCTACCGATACTACTAGCACAGATACGCAGTATTTT. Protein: CATDTTSTDTQYF.

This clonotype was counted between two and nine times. The CDR3 is CASSLDVTSGRRVRETQYF. The CDR3, as DNA: TGTGCCAGCAGCTTAGACGTTACTAGCGGGAGGCGGGTGCGAGAGACCCAGTACTTC. The genes are TRBV11-2 and TRBJ2-5; the match to TRBD2 covers 12 bases. Per the germline V gene, CDR1 is SGHAT and CDR2 is FQNNGV. The CDR3 is made up of 19 amino acids. J gave up 4 bases and V 0 bases, and 12 bases lay outside the gene matches.

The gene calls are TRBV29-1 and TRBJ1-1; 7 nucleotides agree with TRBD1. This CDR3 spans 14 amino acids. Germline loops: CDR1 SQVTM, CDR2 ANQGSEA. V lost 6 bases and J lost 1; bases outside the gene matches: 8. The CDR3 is CSVLAGQKNTEAFF. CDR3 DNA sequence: TGCAGCGTCCTCGCGGGACAGAAGAACACTGAAGCTTTCTTT.

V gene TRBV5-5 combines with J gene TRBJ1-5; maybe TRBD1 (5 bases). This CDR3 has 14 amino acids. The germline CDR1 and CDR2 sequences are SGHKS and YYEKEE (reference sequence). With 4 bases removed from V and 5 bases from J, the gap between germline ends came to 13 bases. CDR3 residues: CASSPGGVDQPQHF. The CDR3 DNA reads TGTGCCAGCAGCCCGGGGGGGGTGGATCAGCCCCAGCATTTT.

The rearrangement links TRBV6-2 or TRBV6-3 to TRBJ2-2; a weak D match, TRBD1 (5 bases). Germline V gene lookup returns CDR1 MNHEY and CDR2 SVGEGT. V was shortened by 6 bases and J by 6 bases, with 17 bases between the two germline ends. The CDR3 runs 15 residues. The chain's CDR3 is CASSHGQGWAGELFF. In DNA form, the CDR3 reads TGTGCCAGCAGCCACGGTCAGGGATGGGCCGGGGAGCTGTTTTTT.

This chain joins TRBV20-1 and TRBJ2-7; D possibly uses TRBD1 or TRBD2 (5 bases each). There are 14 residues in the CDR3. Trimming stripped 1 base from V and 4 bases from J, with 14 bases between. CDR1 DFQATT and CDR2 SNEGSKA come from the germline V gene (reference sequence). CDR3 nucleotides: TGCAGTGCTAGAGCCGGGGCAGGGTTTTACGAGCAGTACTTC. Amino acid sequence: CSARAGAGFYEQYF.

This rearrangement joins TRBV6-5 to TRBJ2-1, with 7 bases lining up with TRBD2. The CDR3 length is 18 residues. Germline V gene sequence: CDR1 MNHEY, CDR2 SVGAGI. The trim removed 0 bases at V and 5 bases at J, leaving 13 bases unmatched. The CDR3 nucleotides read TGTGCCAGCAGTTACTCGATCGGGGAGGGTGCCAGGAACAATGAGCAGTTCTTC. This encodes CASSYSIGEGARNNEQFF.

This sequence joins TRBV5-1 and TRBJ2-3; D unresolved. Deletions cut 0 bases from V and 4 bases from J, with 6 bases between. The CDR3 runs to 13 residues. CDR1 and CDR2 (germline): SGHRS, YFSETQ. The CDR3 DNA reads TGCGCCAGCAGCTTGGAGGATCCAGATACGCAGTATTTT. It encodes CASSLEDPDTQYF. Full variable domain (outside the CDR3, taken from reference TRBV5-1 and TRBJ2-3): KAGVTQTPRYLIKTRGQQVTLSCSPISGHRSVSWYQQTPGQGLQFLFEYFSETQRNKGNFPGRFSGRQFSNSRSEMNVSTLELGDSALYLCASSLEDPDTQYFGPGTRLTVL.

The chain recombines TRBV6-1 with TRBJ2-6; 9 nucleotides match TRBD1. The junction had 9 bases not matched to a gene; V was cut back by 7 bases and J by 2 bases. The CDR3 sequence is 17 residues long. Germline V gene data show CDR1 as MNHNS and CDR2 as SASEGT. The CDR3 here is CASKTGQGRTGANVLTF. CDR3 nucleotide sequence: TGTGCCAGCAAAACGGGACAGGGAAGAACTGGGGCCAACGTCCTGACTTTC.

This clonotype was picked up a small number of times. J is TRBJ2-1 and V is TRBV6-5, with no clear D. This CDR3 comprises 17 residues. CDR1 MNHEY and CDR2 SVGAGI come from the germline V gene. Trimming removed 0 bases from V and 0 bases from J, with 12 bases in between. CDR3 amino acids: CASSYSPRPPSYNEQFF. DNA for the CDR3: TGTGCCAGCAGTTACTCCCCCCGGCCCCCCTCCTACAATGAGCAGTTCTTC.

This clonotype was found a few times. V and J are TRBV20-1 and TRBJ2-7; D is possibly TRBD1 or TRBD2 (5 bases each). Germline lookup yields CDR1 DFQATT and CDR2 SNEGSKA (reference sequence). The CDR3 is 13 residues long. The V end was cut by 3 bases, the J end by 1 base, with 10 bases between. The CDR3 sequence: CSASRDVSYEQYF. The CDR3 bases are TGCAGTGCTAGCCGGGACGTTTCCTACGAGCAGTACTTC.

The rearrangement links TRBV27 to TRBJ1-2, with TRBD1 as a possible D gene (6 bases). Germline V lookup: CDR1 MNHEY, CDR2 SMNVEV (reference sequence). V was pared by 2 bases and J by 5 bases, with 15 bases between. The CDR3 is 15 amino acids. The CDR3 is CASSLDRRGIYGYTF. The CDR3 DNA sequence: TGTGCCAGCAGTTTAGACAGGCGGGGGATTTATGGCTACACCTTC.

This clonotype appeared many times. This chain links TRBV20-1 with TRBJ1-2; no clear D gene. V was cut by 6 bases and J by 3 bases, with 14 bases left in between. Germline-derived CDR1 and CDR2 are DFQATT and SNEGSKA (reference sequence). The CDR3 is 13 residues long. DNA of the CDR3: TGCAGTGCAACACACCGGCTGTACTATGGCTACACCTTC. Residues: CSATHRLYYGYTF.

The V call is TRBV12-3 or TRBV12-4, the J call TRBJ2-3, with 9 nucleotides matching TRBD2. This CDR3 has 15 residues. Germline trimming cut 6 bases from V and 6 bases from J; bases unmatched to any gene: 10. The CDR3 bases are TGTGCCAGCAGACTGACTAGCGGTTCAGCCGATACGCAGTATTTT. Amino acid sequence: CASRLTSGSADTQYF.

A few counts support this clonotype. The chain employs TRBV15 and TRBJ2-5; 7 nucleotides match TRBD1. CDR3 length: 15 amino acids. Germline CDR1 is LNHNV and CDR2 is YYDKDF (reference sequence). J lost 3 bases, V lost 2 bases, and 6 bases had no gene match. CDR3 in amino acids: CATSRPRGQKETQYF. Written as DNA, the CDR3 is TGTGCCACCAGCAGACCCCGGGGACAGAAAGAGACCCAGTACTTC.